The 25 T cell receptor beta chains below come from one sample, sequenced in a study of T-cell reconstitution after alpha-beta-depleted transplantation in children. This sample's TCRbeta library carried unique molecular identifier barcodes. TCRdb redid the calling of the PCR reads with MiXCR, one entry per CDR3 protein. The data show some 200,000 distinct CDR3 sequences, 8% to 10% seen once. Sequenced here: PBMCs from the stem cell graft donor, sampled from the stem cell graft. The source of these receptors is a human donor who donated a stem cell graft to a child with acute lymphoblastic leukemia.

Only a few counts were recorded for this clonotype. This sequence joins TRBV5-1 and TRBJ2-1, with 8 bases lining up with TRBD2. The CDR3 loop spans 16 amino acids. V was pared by 0 bases and J by 9 bases, with 11 bases of the junction left unmatched. Per germline, CDR1 SGHRS and CDR2 YFSETQ. The CDR3 DNA reads as TGCGCCAGCAGCTTGGTTTTCGGGGGGGCCTCAGGTGAGCAGTTCTTC. This sequence encodes CASSLVFGGASGEQFF.

This clonotype came up many times. The chain uses TRBV7-2 and TRBJ1-6; a weak D match, TRBD1 (6 bases). V lost 1 base, J lost 5 bases, and 9 bases lay in between. Per the germline V gene, CDR1 is SGHTA and CDR2 is FQGNSA. This CDR3 contains 15 residues. CDR3 in amino acids: CASSLVGQDNSPLHF. CDR3 bases: TGTGCCAGCAGCTTAGTGGGACAAGATAATTCACCCCTCCACTTT. Full variable domain (remainder filled in from reference TRBV7-2 and TRBJ1-6): GAGVSQSPSNKVTEKGKDVELRCDPISGHTALYWYRQSLGQGLEFLIYFQGNSAPDKSGLPSDRFSAERTGGSVSTLTIQRTQQEDSAVYLCASSLVGQDNSPLHFGNGTRLTVT.

This chain uses TRBV6-2 or TRBV6-3 with TRBJ2-7; 9 bases are shared with TRBD1. V lost 7 bases, J lost 5 bases, and 12 bases stayed unmatched. The CDR3 runs to 15 residues. In germline, CDR1 is MNHEY, CDR2 SVGEGT. CDR3 nucleotide sequence: TGTGCCAGCAAACCGATCCGGGACAGGGAACACGAGCAGTACTTC. Its translation is CASKPIRDREHEQYF.

V usage is TRBV5-1 and J usage is TRBJ2-5; 9 bases are shared with TRBD2. The CDR3 runs to 16 residues. Germline values: CDR1 SGHRS, CDR2 YFSETQ. Trimming took 0 bases from V and 2 from J; bases not matched to a gene: 5. The CDR3 is CASSLASSGDQETQYF. CDR3 DNA sequence: TGCGCCAGCAGCTTGGCGTCTAGCGGGGATCAAGAGACCCAGTACTTC.

The rearrangement joins TRBV11-3 to TRBJ2-1; TRBD1 or TRBD2 may be the D gene (5 bases each). There are 14 residues in the CDR3. Germline V CDR1 and CDR2: SGHNT, YENEEA. Trimming took 5 bases from V and 6 from J, leaving 14 bases between them. The CDR3 reads CASSRWDRGNEQFF. CDR3 DNA sequence: TGTGCCAGCAGCCGGTGGGACCGGGGCAATGAGCAGTTCTTC.

This clonotype was counted ten times or more. The chain carries TRBV29-1 and TRBJ2-1; TRBD2 might be the D (6 bases). The CDR3 is made up of 17 amino acids. Germline assignment: CDR1 SQVTM and CDR2 ANQGSEA. Trimming removed 6 bases from V and 0 bases from J, with 21 bases in between. The CDR3 bases are TGCAGCGTAGCTTCTGCTATCGACGGGAGCTCCTACAATGAGCAGTTCTTC. This codes for CSVASAIDGSSYNEQFF.

This clonotype was seen at least ten times. V gene TRBV5-1 combines with J gene TRBJ2-7; D possibly corresponds to TRBD1 (7 bases). The V and J ends lost 0 bases and 7 bases respectively, with 14 bases between them. The germline V gene encodes CDR1 SGHRS and CDR2 YFSETQ. This CDR3 is 14 amino acids long. CDR3 amino acids: CASSLGGDSGEQYF. For the CDR3, the DNA is TGCGCCAGCAGCTTGGGGGGGGACAGTGGAGAGCAGTACTTC.

This clonotype came up a few times. The chain has TRBV6-2 or TRBV6-3 and TRBJ2-2; D not resolved. Germline V gene data show CDR1 as MNHEY and CDR2 as SVGEGT. V lost 5 bases, J lost 3 bases, and 13 bases lay in between. The CDR3 is 15 amino acids. CDR3 sequence reads: CASSPHSSYTGELFF. CDR3 bases: TGTGCCAGCAGTCCCCACAGTTCTTACACCGGGGAGCTGTTTTTT.

The rearrangement joins TRBV20-1 to TRBJ1-2, with D maybe TRBD1 (6 bases). Per the germline V gene, CDR1 is DFQATT and CDR2 is SNEGSKA (reference sequence). The CDR3 is made up of 15 amino acids. Trimming pared 5 bases from V and 4 bases from J, leaving 20 bases between. The CDR3 coding sequence is TGCAGTGCTCAGGCCAGCGCTACAGGGTCCTATGGCTACACCTTC. Translated, it gives CSAQASATGSYGYTF.

This clonotype has at least ten counts. The chain joins TRBV29-1 to TRBJ1-2, with D perhaps matching TRBD1 (6 bases). Per germline, CDR1 SQVTM and CDR2 ANQGSEA. V lost 1 base, J lost 4 bases, and 16 bases lay in between. The CDR3 has 15 amino acids. The CDR3 is CSVEVRRGGGYGYTF. For the CDR3, the DNA is TGCAGCGTTGAAGTGCGTCGGGGGGGCGGCTATGGCTACACCTTC.

The V call is TRBV7-2, the J call TRBJ2-7; no reliable D call. The CDR3 consists of 16 residues. V gave up 0 bases and J gave up 0 bases, with 12 bases separating them. Germline loops: CDR1 SGHTA, CDR2 FQGNSA. The CDR3 DNA is TGTGCCAGCAGCTTAGCAAGTGGGTTTAGCTCCTACGAGCAGTACTTC. This codes for CASSLASGFSSYEQYF.

This clonotype was found many times. V is TRBV5-1 and J is TRBJ2-3; 12 bases are shared with TRBD2. CDR1 SGHRS and CDR2 YFSETQ come from the germline V gene. The CDR3 length is 19 residues. With V trimmed by 1 base and J by 2 bases, 11 bases remained unmatched. CDR3: CASSLYPSTSGGNTDTQYF. Here the CDR3 DNA reads TGCGCCAGCAGCTTGTACCCATCGACTAGCGGGGGCAACACAGATACGCAGTATTTT.

The genes are TRBV29-1 and TRBJ2-5; D gene uncertain. CDR1 and CDR2 from the germline V gene are SQVTM and ANQGSEA. The CDR3 runs 12 residues. V lost 3 bases and J lost 5, with 10 bases in between. The CDR3 DNA sequence: TGCAGCGTTGATTTCAGTGTGGAGACCCAGTACTTC. Amino acid sequence: CSVDFSVETQYF.

The CDR3 DNA reads TGTGCCAGCAGCGTGTCGGGGGGGATCTACGAGCAGTACTTC. It yields the protein CASSVSGGIYEQYF. The V call is TRBV11-2, the J call TRBJ2-7; TRBD2 matches 8 bases. The CDR3 spans 14 residues. Germline loops: CDR1 SGHAT, CDR2 FQNNGV. V lost 5 bases and J lost 3; bases outside the gene matches: 6.

The chain joins TRBV30 to TRBJ2-3; 7 bases are shared with TRBD2. The length of the CDR3 is 15 residues. The ends lost 5 bases at V and 0 bases at J; junction bases unmatched: 8. Germline CDR1 reads GTSNPN; CDR2 reads SVGIG (reference sequence). Here the CDR3 DNA reads TGTGCCTGGTCCTCGGGGGGATTGAGCACAGATACGCAGTATTTT. It is translated as CAWSSGGLSTDTQYF.

This clonotype was seen many times. The rearrangement links TRBV6-2 or TRBV6-3 to TRBJ2-5; 8 bases are shared with TRBD1. Germline CDR1 and CDR2: MNHEY and SVGEGT. CDR3 size: 14 residues. J gave up 5 bases and V 3 bases, and 5 bases lay outside the gene matches. CDR3 sequence reads: CASSYGQGGETQYF. Here the CDR3 DNA reads TGTGCCAGCAGTTATGGACAGGGTGGGGAGACCCAGTACTTC.

This clonotype was seen ten or more times. This rearrangement joins TRBV12-3 or TRBV12-4 to TRBJ1-1; no definite D call. The germline V and J ends were trimmed by 4 bases and 1 base, with 7 bases remaining between them. The CDR3 covers 13 residues. CDR3 protein: CASSSQRNTEAFF. The CDR3 DNA is TGTGCCAGCAGTTCCCAGAGGAACACTGAAGCTTTCTTT.

The chain recombines TRBV4-3 with TRBJ2-2; D unresolved. The V gene's germline CDR1 is LGHNA and CDR2 YSLEER. Trimming left V 3 bases short and J 0 bases short, with 8 bases between. There are 15 residues in the CDR3. DNA of the CDR3: TGCGCCAGCAGCCAGAGCGCCGCGAACACCGGGGAGCTGTTTTTT. Translated, it gives CASSQSAANTGELFF.

The chain carries TRBV4-3 and TRBJ2-3, with D possibly being TRBD2 (7 bases). The germline gives CDR1 LGHNA, CDR2 YSLEER. V lost 2 bases to trimming and J lost 8 bases, with 20 bases between them. The CDR3 spans 16 residues. The CDR3 DNA is TGCGCCAGCAGCCAACCGGACGGCGGGGGCCTAGGTACGCAGTATTTT. It encodes CASSQPDGGGLGTQYF.

This clonotype has a handful of counts. The chain is built from TRBV7-2 and TRBJ2-1; 9 nucleotides align to TRBD2. The CDR3 runs to 18 residues. Losses at the gene ends were 0 bases for V and 0 bases for J; bases not matched to a gene: 6. CDR1 SGHTA and CDR2 FQGNSA come from the germline V gene. The CDR3 protein is CASSLAMVAGDSYNEQFF. The CDR3 region has the DNA TGTGCCAGCAGCTTAGCGATGGTAGCGGGGGACTCCTACAATGAGCAGTTCTTC.

This clonotype was counted only a few times. This chain joins TRBV2 and TRBJ2-6; TRBD1 or TRBD2 may be the D gene (5 bases each). Trimming pared 7 bases from V and 1 base from J, leaving 14 bases between. The CDR3 is 16 residues long. Germline assignment: CDR1 SNHLY and CDR2 FYNNEI. The chain's CDR3 is CASTRNEGSGANVLTF. The DNA for the CDR3 is TGTGCCAGCACTAGAAATGAGGGGTCTGGGGCCAACGTCCTGACTTTC.

This clonotype was seen more than once but under ten times. The J gene is TRBJ2-5, the V gene TRBV30; TRBD2 is a possible D gene (6 bases). There are 14 residues in the CDR3. The V gene's germline CDR1 is GTSNPN and CDR2 SVGIG (reference sequence). Trimming stripped 0 bases from V and 7 bases from J, with 15 bases between. Here the CDR3 DNA reads TGTGCCTGGAGTGTGGGCCTAGCGCATGGGACCCAGTACTTC. Amino acids: CAWSVGLAHGTQYF.

This chain connects TRBV15 to TRBJ2-1, with D tentatively TRBD2 (7 bases). CDR1 LNHNV and CDR2 YYDKDF come from the germline V gene (reference sequence). This CDR3 is 15 amino acids long. Trimming took off 1 base at V and 8 bases at J, with 15 bases between the two ends. CDR3 bases: TGTGCCACCAGCAGAGGGGGGGGCCCAGGGGATGAGCAGTTCTTC. Its translation is CATSRGGGPGDEQFF.

This clonotype was picked up many times. This CDR3 is CASSRQEGTEAFF. The CDR3 nucleotides read TGTGCCAGCAGCCGACAGGAGGGCACTGAAGCTTTCTTT. The J gene is TRBJ1-1, the V gene TRBV6-5; weak D call: TRBD1 (6 bases). Trimming stripped 6 bases from V and 4 bases from J, with 12 bases between. Germline V lookup: CDR1 MNHEY, CDR2 SVGAGI. There are 13 residues in the CDR3.

The sample holds a few counts of this clonotype. J is TRBJ1-1 and V is TRBV5-5; no clear D. Trimming left V 4 bases short and J 7 bases short, with 11 bases between. The germline CDR1 and CDR2 sequences are SGHKS and YYEKEE (reference sequence). The CDR3 length is 12 residues. CDR3 DNA: TGTGCCAGCAGCCAGCGGGATATTGAAGCTTTCTTT. Protein sequence: CASSQRDIEAFF.